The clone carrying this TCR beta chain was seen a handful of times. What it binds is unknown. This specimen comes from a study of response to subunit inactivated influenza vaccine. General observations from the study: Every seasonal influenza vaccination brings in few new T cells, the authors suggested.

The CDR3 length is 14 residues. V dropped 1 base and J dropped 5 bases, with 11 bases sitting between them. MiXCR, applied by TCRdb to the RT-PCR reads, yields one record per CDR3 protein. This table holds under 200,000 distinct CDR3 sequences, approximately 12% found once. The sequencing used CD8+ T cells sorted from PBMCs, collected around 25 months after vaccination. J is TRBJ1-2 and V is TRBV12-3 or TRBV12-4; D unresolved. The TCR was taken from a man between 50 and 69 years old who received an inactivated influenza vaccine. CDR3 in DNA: TGTGCCAGCAGTTTAGAGTTGGTACAGTATGGCTACACCTTC. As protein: CASSLELVQYGYTF.